One T cell receptor beta chain is described in this entry. Its cognate antigen is unknown. Prior to sequencing, the ViraFEST assay stimulated PBMC with viral peptide pools, which expanded the antigen-specific CD4+ T cells. The culture ran for about 10 days, and then CD4+ T cells were isolated. People in the vaccine group had not been infected with SARS-CoV-2 before, and their nucleocapsid antibodies were negative. Days 3 and 7 were when half the medium was replaced with IL-2 medium. Assay: immunoSEQ multiplex PCR; the TCRdb copy retains only in-frame clones and omits some. The sample lists about 40,000 clones, more than 60% occurring once. The record originates from a study of vaccination effects on CD4 cells after COVID-19. This sample comprised CD4+ T cells from PBMCs cultured with SARS-CoV-2 spike peptides, obtained before COVID-19 vaccination. The clonotype originates from a human donor who received a COVID-19 vaccine.

CDR3 DNA: TGTGCCAGCACGATACAGCCACAGGGCTACACCTTC. Its protein is CASTIQPQGYTF. This chain connects TRBV2 to TRBJ1-2, with D hard to call. Trimming left V 7 bases short and J 8 bases short, with 14 bases between. The CDR3 has 12 amino acids. The germline CDR1 and CDR2 sequences are SNHLY and FYNNEI.